This T cell receptor (beta chain) was retrieved from a study of CXCR3-negative and CXCR3-positive naive CD8 T cells. Study at large: The libraries yielded about 130 million TRB reads, about 1.5 +/- 0.3 million each. Findings of the study overall: With surface CD5 comparable between naive subsets, TCR strength was estimated using properties derived from the TRB CDR3. Both of the naive subsets showed about the same high diversity, but memory CD8+ cells had much less. Greater hydrophobicity was found in TRB CDR3s of CXCR3-positive naive cells than of CXCR3-negative naive cells.

Researchers sorted some 300,000 cells of each CD8+ T cell subset in triplicate. 5' RACE with UMI labels generated the TRB cDNA libraries. TCRdb re-called the 5' RACE reads; one entry per CDR3 protein, DNA not given. The sample data list over 150,000 distinct CDR3 sequences. A word on this clonotype: Antigen specificity is unknown.

CDR1 MDHEN and CDR2 SYDVKM come from the germline V gene. This CDR3 has 15 amino acids. The rearrangement links TRBV28 to TRBJ1-5; the TCRdb D gene call, TRBD1, has no DNA to confirm it. This TCR was sampled from a human donor in good health. Some clones in this sample may be carry-over from other donors' samples. The sequencing sample was made of naive CXCR3+ CD8+ T cells from blood. Stated subset: CD45RO-CCR7+CD27+CD95- naive CD8+ T cells expressing CXCR3 (TNR3+). CDR3 sequence reads: CASSLYRGLNQPQHF.